A selection of T cell receptor beta chains follows, all from one sample in a study of shared clonotypes between healthy human individuals. Sequencing used immunoSEQ multiplex PCR; TCRdb keeps in-frame clones, though not all of them. The data contain about 2.1 million clones, 93% of them seen just once; the ten biggest clones take up 1.5% to 2%. Sequencing was performed on naive CD8+ T cells from PBMCs. These receptors were taken from a man aged 18 to 35 in good health. Some clones in this sample may be carry-over from other donors' samples. Each CDR3 is given with its conserved first and last residue. A D gene is named only where the DNA matches it firmly. Clone size appears in some rows only: once, few, many, or a class for an expanded clone.

V	size	D	J	CDR3	DNA
TRBV11-2	-	TRBD2	TRBJ2-4	CASGGSGKGNIQYF	TGTGCCAGCGGTGGGAGCGGGAAGGGGAACATTCAGTACTTC
TRBV5-1	-	TRBD2	TRBJ2-1	CASSWGLAVTYNEQFF	TGCGCCAGCAGCTGGGGACTAGCGGTAACCTACAATGAGCAGTTCTTC
TRBV4-1	-	TRBD2	TRBJ2-1	CASSRESLAVPYNEQFF	TGCGCCAGCAGCCGAGAGTCTCTAGCGGTACCCTACAATGAGCAGTTCTTC
TRBV9	-	-	TRBJ2-7	CASSPSPSFTGLYEQYF	TGTGCCAGCAGCCCCTCTCCCTCCTTTACGGGACTCTACGAGCAGTACTTC
TRBV27	once	-	TRBJ2-3	CASSFSLGGTDTQYF	TGTGCCAGCAGTTTTTCCTTAGGGGGCACAGATACGCAGTATTTT
TRBV7-9	few	-	TRBJ1-2	CASSNTTDEFLNGYTF	TGTGCCAGCAGTAATACGACGGACGAGTTCTTGAATGGCTACACCTTC
TRBV29-1	-	TRBD1	TRBJ2-5	CSAETGFQETQYF	TGCAGCGCAGAGACAGGGTTCCAAGAGACCCAGTACTTC
TRBV28	once	-	TRBJ2-1	CASSFTGNEQFF	TGTGCCAGCAGTTTTACAGGTAATGAGCAGTTCTTC
TRBV7-9	-	-	TRBJ2-3	CASSLGYRGTDTQYF	TGTGCCAGCAGCTTAGGGTACCGGGGCACAGATACGCAGTATTTT
TRBV7-9	-	TRBD1	TRBJ2-2	CASSFGRDRPRTGELFF	TGTGCCAGCAGCTTCGGAAGGGACAGACCAAGAACCGGGGAGCTGTTTTTT
TRBV30	-	-	TRBJ1-5	CAWEPRGEGNQPQHF	TGTGCCTGGGAACCCCGCGGAGAGGGCAATCAGCCCCAGCATTTT
TRBV27	-	-	TRBJ2-7	CASSSSGYLEQYF	TGTGCCAGCAGTTCCTCCGGGTATCTCGAGCAGTACTTC
TRBV7-9	-	-	TRBJ2-7	CASSYPRRDEQYF	TGTGCCAGCAGCTACCCGCGACGGGACGAGCAGTACTTC
TRBV5-4	-	-	TRBJ2-7	CAIGTEQYF	TGTGCCATAGGGACCGAGCAGTACTTC
TRBV28	-	-	TRBJ2-1	CASSFQGPLLANEQFF	TGTGCCAGCAGTTTTCAGGGACCACTACTAGCAAATGAGCAGTTCTTC
TRBV7-9	-	-	TRBJ1-4	CASSLAPINEKLFF	TGTGCCAGCAGCTTAGCGCCGATTAATGAAAAACTGTTTTTT
TRBV20-1	-	TRBD1	TRBJ2-7	CSADDRGEQYF	TGCAGTGCGGACGACAGGGGCGAGCAGTACTTC
TRBV7-9	-	-	TRBJ2-1	CASSPQVGPGFDEQFF	TGTGCCAGCAGTCCCCAGGTAGGGCCCGGTTTCGATGAGCAGTTCTTC
TRBV19	-	-	TRBJ1-5	CASSLSTGGWGQPQHF	TGTGCCAGTAGCCTATCCACGGGGGGATGGGGTCAGCCCCAGCATTTT
TRBV7-9	-	TRBD2	TRBJ2-1	CASSSPTSGIYNEQFF	TGTGCCAGCAGCTCGCCGACTAGCGGAATATACAATGAGCAGTTCTTC
TRBV28	-	-	TRBJ1-2	CASSFKGDGYTF	TGTGCCAGCAGTTTCAAGGGAGATGGCTACACCTTC
TRBV27	-	TRBD1	TRBJ2-7	CASSQFRGNYEQYF	TGTGCCAGCAGTCAGTTCAGGGGGAACTACGAGCAGTACTTC
TRBV6-5	-	-	TRBJ1-6	CASNDGQLYSPLHF	TGTGCCAGCAACGACGGACAGTTGTATTCACCCCTCCACTTT
TRBV7-9	-	-	TRBJ2-3	CASSFSTDGDTQYF	TGTGCCAGCAGCTTCTCGACGGATGGGGATACGCAGTATTTT
TRBV10-2	-	-	TRBJ1-1	CASSEALGKRTEAFF	TGCGCCAGCAGTGAGGCCCTCGGGAAAAGGACTGAAGCTTTCTTT
TRBV19	-	-	TRBJ2-1	CASNRGSYNEQFF	TGTGCCAGTAATAGGGGGTCCTACAATGAGCAGTTCTTC
TRBV25-1	-	TRBD2	TRBJ2-5	CASSEYIAGFGETQYF	TGTGCCAGCAGTGAATACATAGCGGGATTTGGAGAGACCCAGTACTTC
TRBV27	-	-	TRBJ2-7	CASSLADSSYEQYF	TGTGCCAGCAGTTTGGCGGACAGCTCCTACGAGCAGTACTTC